A selection of T cell receptor beta chains follows, all from one sample in a study of shared clonotypes between healthy human individuals. Generated by immunoSEQ multiplex PCR, the TCRdb table keeps only in-frame clones and is missing some. In the table there are approximately 1,000,000 clones, approximately 80% of which are singletons. The sequenced sample consisted of memory CD4+ T cells from PBMCs. The receptor set was obtained from a man younger than 35 in good health. Some clones in this sample may be carry-over from other donors' samples. CDR3s include the opening cysteine and the closing phenylalanine or tryptophan. D genes are given only for firm matches. Size is omitted from some rows. Given values are once, few, many or a class for expanded clones.

TRBJ1-1,TRBD1,.,TRBV16,TGTGCCAGCAGCCCGAGGGGACAGGGGCACACTGAAGCTTTCTTT,CASSPRGQGHTEAFF
TRBJ2-7,.,once,TRBV7-3,TGTGCCAGCAGCCCCACGCCAGGGGGGAGCTCCTACGAGCAGTACTTC,CASSPTPGGSSYEQYF
TRBJ2-7,TRBD2,.,TRBV7-9,TGTGCCAGCAGCTTAGTCACTAGCGGGAGAGGCGAGCAGTACTTC,CASSLVTSGRGEQYF
TRBJ2-5,.,.,TRBV2,TGTGCCAGCAGGTACAGGGCAGGTAGAGGAGAGACCCAGTACTTC,CASRYRAGRGETQYF
TRBJ1-1,TRBD1,.,TRBV5-1,TGCGCCAGCAGCTTGGCAGGACAGGGGAGTGGCACTGAAGCTTTCTTT,CASSLAGQGSGTEAFF
TRBJ1-2,.,.,TRBV5-6,TGTGCCAGCAGCTTGGGGAGCGGGGGCCTTAATGGCTACACCTTC,CASSLGSGGLNGYTF
TRBJ2-7,.,.,TRBV4-1,TGCGCCAGCAGCCAAACTCCGGGAGAGCAATACGAGCAGTACTTC,CASSQTPGEQYEQYF
TRBJ2-7,TRBD2,.,TRBV10-3,TGTGCCATCAGTGAGGCGGGGGCCTACGAGCAGTACTTC,CAISEAGAYEQYF
TRBJ1-2,.,.,TRBV5-1,TGCGCCAGCAGCGGGGACACCTATGGCTACACCTTC,CASSGDTYGYTF
TRBJ2-5,.,.,TRBV5-4,TGTGCCAGCAGCTTGGGGGGGGCGCAGGGAGAGACCCAGTACTTC,CASSLGGAQGETQYF
TRBJ1-2,TRBD1,.,TRBV29-1,TGCAGCGTTAGACAGGGATATGGCTACACCTTC,CSVRQGYGYTF
TRBJ1-3,.,.,TRBV9,TGTGCCAGCAGCGTAGCGTCTCCCGCAGGAACCTCTGGAAACACCATATATTTT,CASSVASPAGTSGNTIYF
TRBJ2-7,TRBD2,.,TRBV28,TGTGCCAGCAGTTTAATAGCGGGAGAAGTCGAGCAGTACTTC,CASSLIAGEVEQYF
TRBJ1-5,TRBD1,.,TRBV19,TGTGCCAGTAGTACCTTCACAGGGGGCGGGGAGCAGCCCCAGCATTTT,CASSTFTGGGEQPQHF